This T cell receptor beta chain originates from a study of beta chain features in type 1 diabetes. Overall study context: Investigators examined around 98 million sorted cells across all samples. Whole-study findings and limits: Moderate yet significant TCRB CDR3 shortening was seen in Type 1 diabetes patients in all four CD4+ subsets. Type 1 diabetes patients showed fewer insertions and more deletions at VDJ junctions.

The CDR3 has 12 amino acids. V gave up 0 bases and J gave up 3 bases, with 5 bases separating them. Germline CDR1 SQVTM, CDR2 ANQGSEA. About this clone itself: The antigen remains unidentified.

The authors reverse transcribed all of the isolated RNA, so sequencing captured expressed TCRB transcripts. Sequencing was performed with immunoSEQ multiplex PCR; in TCRdb, only in-frame clones are kept and a portion is missing. The table records nearly 350,000 clones, 7% to 10% of them present only once. In total, each donor contributed a single heparinised blood draw that averaged around 100 mL. CD45RO/CCR7/CD25/CD127/CD95/CD27 staining was used to isolate CD4+ naive, central memory, regulatory and stem cell-like memory cells by sorting. The clonotype was recovered from a man between 25 and 39 years old with type 1 diabetes. The source material was central memory CD4+ T cells from blood. The chain uses TRBV29-1 and TRBJ1-1; the D is unclear. The CDR3 region is CSVEDIYTEAFF. CDR3 DNA: TGCAGCGTTGAAGATATATACACTGAAGCTTTCTTT.